These T cell receptor beta chains were read from a single sample in a study of human T cells and chemical hapten exposure. TCRdb re-derived calls from the RACE reads in MiXCR, one entry per CDR3 protein. The sample lists roughly 380,000 distinct CDR3 sequences, roughly 4.8% occurring once. The source was whole blood, collected in connection with sensitization to the hapten diphenylcyclopropenone (DPC). The receptors derive from a woman in her forties or fifties with alopecia areata. Some clones in this sample may be carry-over from other donors' samples. Each CDR3 is given with its conserved first and last residue. The D gene is left open where the match is weak. The size of a clone is reported for some rows only, either as once, few or many, or as a class for expanded clones.

D gene	V gene	clone size	J gene	CDR3 protein	CDR3 DNA
-	TRBV11-2	many	TRBJ2-1	CASSLGEARFF	TGTGCCAGCAGCTTAGGGGAAGCACGGTTCTTC
TRBD2	TRBV7-2	few	TRBJ2-2	CASTLGLAVGTGELFF	TGTGCCAGCACCCTTGGACTAGCGGTGGGCACCGGGGAGCTGTTTTTT
-	TRBV20-1	many	TRBJ1-1	CSARQRGGTEAFF	TGCAGTGCTAGACAAAGGGGAGGGACTGAAGCTTTCTTT
-	TRBV7-2	many	TRBJ2-1	CASSLQPRNNNEQFF	TGTGCCAGCAGCTTACAACCGCGAAACAACAATGAGCAGTTCTTC
-	TRBV20-1	many	TRBJ1-4	CSAARGRGERLFF	TGCAGTGCTGCCAGGGGTCGGGGGGAAAGACTGTTTTTT
-	TRBV12-3/TRBV12-4	many	TRBJ1-4	CASSFRVENEKLFF	TGTGCCAGCAGTTTTCGGGTCGAGAATGAAAAACTGTTTTTT
-	TRBV11-2	-	TRBJ2-7	CASAGQGYEQYF	TGTGCCAGCGCTGGGCAGGGCTACGAGCAGTACTTC
-	TRBV12-3/TRBV12-4	-	TRBJ2-1	CASSFPLGNEQFF	TGTGCCAGCAGTTTCCCACTGGGAAATGAGCAGTTCTTC
-	TRBV7-8	many	TRBJ1-4	CASSSPQPGIVSEKLFF	TGTGCCAGCAGCTCGCCCCAACCAGGGATCGTGAGTGAAAAACTGTTTTTT
-	TRBV19	many	TRBJ2-7	CASSIYAGVLPGEQYF	TGTGCCAGTAGTATTTATGCAGGGGTACTACCTGGCGAGCAGTACTTC
TRBD1	TRBV6-6	-	TRBJ1-1	CASSYANRGHTEAFF	TGTGCCAGCAGTTACGCGAACAGGGGTCACACTGAAGCTTTCTTT
-	TRBV5-1	few	TRBJ1-1	CASSLADLNTEAFF	TGCGCCAGCAGCTTGGCCGACCTGAACACTGAAGCTTTCTTT
-	TRBV24-1	many	TRBJ2-2	CATSDRTIPGELFF	TGTGCCACCAGTGATAGGACTATCCCCGGGGAGCTGTTTTTT
-	TRBV20-1	many	TRBJ1-6	CSAEDSLNSPLHF	TGCAGTGCGGAGGACAGCCTTAATTCACCCCTCCACTTT
-	TRBV21-1	-	TRBJ2-1	CASTNGEAYPWNEQFF	TGTGCCAGCACCAATGGCGAGGCCTACCCCTGGAATGAGCAGTTCTTC
-	TRBV5-1	many	TRBJ1-2	CASSFKEANYGYTF	TGCGCCAGCAGCTTCAAGGAAGCTAACTATGGCTACACCTTC
TRBD1	TRBV6-5	many	TRBJ2-7	CASKKAGGQGRYEQYF	TGTGCCAGCAAGAAGGCCGGAGGACAGGGTCGGTACGAGCAGTACTTC
TRBD1	TRBV6-5	many	TRBJ1-6	CATHFGTGGSPLHF	TGTGCCACCCATTTCGGGACAGGGGGCTCACCCCTCCACTTT
-	TRBV29-1	many	TRBJ2-7	CSVQGGTTNEQYF	TGCAGCGTCCAAGGCGGGACGACCAACGAGCAGTACTTC
-	TRBV6-5	many	TRBJ2-3	CASSYSPRGWDTQYF	TGTGCCAGCAGTTACTCCCCCCGGGGGTGGGATACGCAGTATTTT
-	TRBV20-1	many	TRBJ2-5	CSASGGILRETQYF	TGCAGTGCTAGCGGGGGAATACTTAGGGAGACCCAGTACTTC
-	TRBV19	many	TRBJ2-1	CASSPDRIAYNEQFF	TGTGCCAGTAGTCCCGACAGGATTGCCTACAATGAGCAGTTCTTC
-	TRBV7-8	-	TRBJ1-4	CAASGGPNEKLFF	TGTGCCGCTTCGGGGGGACCTAATGAAAAACTGTTTTTT
-	TRBV7-9	many	TRBJ1-1	CANDPGTEAFF	TGTGCCAACGATCCGGGCACTGAAGCTTTCTTT
TRBD1	TRBV11-2	few	TRBJ1-2	CASSPRTGARGYTF	TGTGCCAGCAGCCCGAGGACAGGGGCACGAGGCTACACCTTC
-	TRBV10-3	many	TRBJ2-7	CAISETVSYEQYF	TGTGCCATCAGTGAAACAGTATCCTACGAGCAGTACTTC
TRBD1	TRBV6-7	-	TRBJ2-3	CASSPSDRDPTSTDTQYF	TGTGCCAGCAGTCCATCGGACAGGGATCCTACTAGCACAGATACGCAGTATTTT
-	TRBV12-3/TRBV12-4	many	TRBJ1-3	CASSQGRGNTIYF	TGTGCCAGCAGCCAGGGGCGGGGAAACACCATATATTTT
TRBD1	TRBV4-3	many	TRBJ2-7	CASSQARGREQYF	TGCGCCAGCAGCCAGGCCAGGGGGCGCGAGCAGTACTTC
TRBD2	TRBV4-1	many	TRBJ2-3	CASSQETSGVADTQYF	TGCGCCAGCAGCCAGGAGACTAGCGGGGTTGCGGATACGCAGTATTTT